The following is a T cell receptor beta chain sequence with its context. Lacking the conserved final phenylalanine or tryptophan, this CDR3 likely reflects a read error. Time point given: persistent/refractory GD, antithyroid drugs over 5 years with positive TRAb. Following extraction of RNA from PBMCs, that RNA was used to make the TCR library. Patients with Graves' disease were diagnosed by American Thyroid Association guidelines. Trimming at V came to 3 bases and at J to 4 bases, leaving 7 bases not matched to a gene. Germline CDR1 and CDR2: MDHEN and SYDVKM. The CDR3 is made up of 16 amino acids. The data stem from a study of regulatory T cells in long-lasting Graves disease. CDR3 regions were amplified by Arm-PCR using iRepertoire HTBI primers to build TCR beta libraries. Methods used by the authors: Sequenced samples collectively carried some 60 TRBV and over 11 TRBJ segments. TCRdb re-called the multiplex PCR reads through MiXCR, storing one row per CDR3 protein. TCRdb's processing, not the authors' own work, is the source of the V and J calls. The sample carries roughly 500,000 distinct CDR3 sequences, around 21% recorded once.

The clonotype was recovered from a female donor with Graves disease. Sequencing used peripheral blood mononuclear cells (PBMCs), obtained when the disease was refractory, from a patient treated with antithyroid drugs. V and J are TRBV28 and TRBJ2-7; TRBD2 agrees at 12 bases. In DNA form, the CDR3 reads TGTGCCAGCAGTTTCCGACTAGCGGGAGTGGAGTACGAGCAGTACTCC. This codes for CASSFRLAGVEYEQYS.